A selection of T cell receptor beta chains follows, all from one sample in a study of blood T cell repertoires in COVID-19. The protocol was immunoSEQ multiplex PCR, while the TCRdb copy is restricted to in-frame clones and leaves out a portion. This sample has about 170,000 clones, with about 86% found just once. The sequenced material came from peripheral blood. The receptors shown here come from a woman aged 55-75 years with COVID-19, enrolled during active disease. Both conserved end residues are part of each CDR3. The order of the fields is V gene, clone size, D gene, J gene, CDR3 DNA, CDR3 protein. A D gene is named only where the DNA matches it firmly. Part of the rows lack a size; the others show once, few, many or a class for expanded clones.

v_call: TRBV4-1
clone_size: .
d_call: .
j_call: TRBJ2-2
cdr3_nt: TGCGCCAGCAGCCAGGTAATGGGCAGGGAAGACACCGGGGAGCTGTTTTTT
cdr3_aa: CASSQVMGREDTGELFF

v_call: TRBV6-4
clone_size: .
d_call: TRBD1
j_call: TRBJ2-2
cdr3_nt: TGTGCCAGCAGTGACAGGACAGGGCAAGCGAACACCGGGGAGCTGTTTTTT
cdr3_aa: CASSDRTGQANTGELFF

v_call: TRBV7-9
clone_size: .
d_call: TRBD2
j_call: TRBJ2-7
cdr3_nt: TGTGCCAGCAGCCCCAGCGGGGGGACACCAGCCTACGAGCAGTACTTC
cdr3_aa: CASSPSGGTPAYEQYF

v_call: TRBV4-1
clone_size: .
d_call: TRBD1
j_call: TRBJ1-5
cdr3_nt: TGCGCCAGCAGCCGAACAGGGGATTCCCAGCCCCAGCATTTT
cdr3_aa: CASSRTGDSQPQHF

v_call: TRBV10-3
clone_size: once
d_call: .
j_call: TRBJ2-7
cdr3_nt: TGTGCCATCAGTGAGTCTGGTAGCGGACGCTGGGAGCAGTACTTC
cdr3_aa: CAISESGSGRWEQYF

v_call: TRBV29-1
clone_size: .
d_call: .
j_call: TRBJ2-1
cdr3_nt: TGCAGCGTTGAAATAGCGGCCTGGGAGCAGTTCTTC
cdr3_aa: CSVEIAAWEQFF

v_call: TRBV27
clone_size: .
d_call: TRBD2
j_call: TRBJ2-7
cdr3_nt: TGTGCCAGCAGTTTGACTAGCCGACGGTACGAGCAGTACTTC
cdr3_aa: CASSLTSRRYEQYF

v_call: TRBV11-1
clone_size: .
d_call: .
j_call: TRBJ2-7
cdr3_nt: TGTGCCAGCAGCTTGAGACAGAGCTACGAGCAGTACTTC
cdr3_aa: CASSLRQSYEQYF

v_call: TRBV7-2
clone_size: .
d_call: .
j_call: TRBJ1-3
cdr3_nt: TGTGCCAGCAGCCGTTCGAGACAGAGAACCTCTGGAAACACCATATATTTT
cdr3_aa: CASSRSRQRTSGNTIYF

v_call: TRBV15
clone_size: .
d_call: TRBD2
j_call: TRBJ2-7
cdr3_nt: TGTGCCACCAGCAGAGGCTCTAGCGGGACTCGGGAGCAGTACTTC
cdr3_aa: CATSRGSSGTREQYF

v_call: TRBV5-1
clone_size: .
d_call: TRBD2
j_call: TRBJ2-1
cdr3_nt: TGCGCCAGCAGCTTGGATCTCGGGAGGAACAATGAGCAGTTCTTC
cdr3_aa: CASSLDLGRNNEQFF

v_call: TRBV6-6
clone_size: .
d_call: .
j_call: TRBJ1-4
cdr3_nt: TGTGCCAGCAGTCCTGGAGGGGAAAAACTGTTTTTT
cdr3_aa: CASSPGGEKLFF

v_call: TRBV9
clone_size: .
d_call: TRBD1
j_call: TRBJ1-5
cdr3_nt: TGTGCCAGCAGCGTAGCTACCGGACAGGGACCCCAGCATTTT
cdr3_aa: CASSVATGQGPQHF

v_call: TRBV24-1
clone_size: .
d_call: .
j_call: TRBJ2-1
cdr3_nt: TGTGCCACCAGTGATTTCAGTAAATACAATGAGCAGTTCTTC
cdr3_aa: CATSDFSKYNEQFF

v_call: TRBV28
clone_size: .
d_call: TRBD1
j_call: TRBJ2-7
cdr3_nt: TGTGCCAGCGGGTCGGCGAAGAGACAGGGCTACGAGCAGTACTTC
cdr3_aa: CASGSAKRQGYEQYF

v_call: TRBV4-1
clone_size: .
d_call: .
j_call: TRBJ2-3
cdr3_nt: TGCGCCAGCAGCCGCCCTGCGGGGGCTGATACGCAGTATTTT
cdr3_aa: CASSRPAGADTQYF

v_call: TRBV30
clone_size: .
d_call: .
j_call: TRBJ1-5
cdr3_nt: TGTGCCTGGAGGGACAGATACAATCAGCCCCAGCATTTT
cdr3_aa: CAWRDRYNQPQHF

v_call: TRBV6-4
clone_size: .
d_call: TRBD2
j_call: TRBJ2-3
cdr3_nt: TGTGCCAGCAGTGACTCCGGAGCGGGAGGAGTAGATACGCAGTATTTT
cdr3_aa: CASSDSGAGGVDTQYF

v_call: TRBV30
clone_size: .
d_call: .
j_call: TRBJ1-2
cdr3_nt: TGTGCCTGGAGTGTCGGGGGGTATGGCTACACCTTC
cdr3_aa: CAWSVGGYGYTF

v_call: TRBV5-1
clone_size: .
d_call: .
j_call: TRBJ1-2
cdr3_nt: TGCGCCAGCAGCTTGGTTCGCGGCGATGGCTACACCTTC
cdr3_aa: CASSLVRGDGYTF

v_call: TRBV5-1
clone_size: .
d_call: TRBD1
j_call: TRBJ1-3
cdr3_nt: TGCGCCAGCAGCTTCGGACAGGGGGTTATGGACGGAAACACCATATATTTT
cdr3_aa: CASSFGQGVMDGNTIYF

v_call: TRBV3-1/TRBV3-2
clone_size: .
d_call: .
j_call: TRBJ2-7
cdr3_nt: TGTGCCAGCAGCCAAGAGATTACGGGGAGGCTGTACGAGCAGTACTTC
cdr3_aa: CASSQEITGRLYEQYF

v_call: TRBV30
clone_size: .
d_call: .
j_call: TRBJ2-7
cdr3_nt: TGTGCCTGGAGTCCAGCTAGCGAGGTCTCCTACGAGCAGTACTTC
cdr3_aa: CAWSPASEVSYEQYF

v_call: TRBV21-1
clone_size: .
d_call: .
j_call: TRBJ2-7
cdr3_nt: TGTGCCAGCGGCGGGACAGGGAAGTTC
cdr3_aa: CASGGTGKF

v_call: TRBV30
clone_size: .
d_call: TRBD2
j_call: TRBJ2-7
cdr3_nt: TGTGCCTGGAGGTGGGGAGGGAGCTCCTACGAGCAGTACTTC
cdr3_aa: CAWRWGGSSYEQYF

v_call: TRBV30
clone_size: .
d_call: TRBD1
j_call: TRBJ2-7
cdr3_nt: TGTGCCTGGAGTGTGTGGACAGGGTCCTACGAGCAGTACTTC
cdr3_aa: CAWSVWTGSYEQYF

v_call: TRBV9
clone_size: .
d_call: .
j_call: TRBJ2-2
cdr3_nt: TGTGCCAGCAGCGTAGGACAGCCCGGGGAGCTGTTTTTT
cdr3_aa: CASSVGQPGELFF

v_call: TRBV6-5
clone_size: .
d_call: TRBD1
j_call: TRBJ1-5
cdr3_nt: TGTGCCAGCAGGATGGGACAGAGCAATCAGCCCCAGCATTTT
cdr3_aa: CASRMGQSNQPQHF

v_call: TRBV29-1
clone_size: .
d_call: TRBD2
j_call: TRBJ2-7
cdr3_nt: TGCAGCGGCCTAGCGGAGAACTACGAGCAGTACTTC
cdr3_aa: CSGLAENYEQYF

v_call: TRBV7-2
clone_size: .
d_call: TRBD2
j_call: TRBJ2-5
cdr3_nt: TGTGCCAGCAGCTCCCAGGGACTAGCGGGAGTAAGAGAGACCCAGTACTTC
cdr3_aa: CASSSQGLAGVRETQYF

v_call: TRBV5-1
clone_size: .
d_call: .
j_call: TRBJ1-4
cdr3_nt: TGCGCCAGCAGCTTTTCAGGCCCTAATGAAAAACTGTTTTTT
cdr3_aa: CASSFSGPNEKLFF

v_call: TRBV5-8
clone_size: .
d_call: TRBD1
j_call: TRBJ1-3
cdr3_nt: TGTGCCAGCAGCCGGACAGGGCTAGGAAACACCATATATTTT
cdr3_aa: CASSRTGLGNTIYF

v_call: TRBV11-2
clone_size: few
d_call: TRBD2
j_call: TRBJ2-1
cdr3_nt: TGTGCCAGCAGCTTACAGGCGGGAGCGGGGCGGAATGAGCAGTTCTTC
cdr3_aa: CASSLQAGAGRNEQFF

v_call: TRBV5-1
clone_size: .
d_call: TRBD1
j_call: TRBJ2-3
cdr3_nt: TGCGCCAGCAGCTTCCCCGAACAGGGGACAGATACGCAGTATTTT
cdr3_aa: CASSFPEQGTDTQYF

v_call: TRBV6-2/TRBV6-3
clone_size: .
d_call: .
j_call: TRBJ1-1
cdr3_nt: TGTGCCAGCAGTCCGATACGCGGACGGGATGAAGCTTTCTTT
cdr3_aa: CASSPIRGRDEAFF

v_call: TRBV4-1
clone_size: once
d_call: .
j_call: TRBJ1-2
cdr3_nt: TGCGCCAGCAGCCAAGTGGCCGGGAAAGACTATGGCTACACCTTC
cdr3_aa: CASSQVAGKDYGYTF

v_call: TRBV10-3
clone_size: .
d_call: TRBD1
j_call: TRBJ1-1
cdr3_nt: TGTGCCATCAGTGTGACAGGGGGGGAAACTGAAGCTTTCTTT
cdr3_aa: CAISVTGGETEAFF

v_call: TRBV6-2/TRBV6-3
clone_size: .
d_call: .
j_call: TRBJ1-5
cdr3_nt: TGTGCCAGCAGCCCCCCAATTATCCGGTATAGCAATCAGCCCCAGCATTTT
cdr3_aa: CASSPPIIRYSNQPQHF

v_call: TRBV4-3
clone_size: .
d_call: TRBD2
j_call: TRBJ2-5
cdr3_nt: TGCGCCAGCAGCCAAGTGAATAGCGGGAACCAAGAGACCCAGTACTTC
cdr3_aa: CASSQVNSGNQETQYF

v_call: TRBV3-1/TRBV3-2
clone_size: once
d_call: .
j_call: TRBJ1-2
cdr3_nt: TGTGCCAGCAGCCAGTCCCGGGGGGCGCGGAGTGGCTACACCTTC
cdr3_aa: CASSQSRGARSGYTF

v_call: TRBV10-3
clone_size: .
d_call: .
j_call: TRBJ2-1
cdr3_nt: TGTGCCAGCGCGGACAGAACCTACAATGAGCAGTTCTTC
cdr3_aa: CASADRTYNEQFF

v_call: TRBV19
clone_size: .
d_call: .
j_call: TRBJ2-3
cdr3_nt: TGTGCCAGTAGTCTCCAGAAAAGCGTGGATACGCAGTATTTT
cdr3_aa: CASSLQKSVDTQYF

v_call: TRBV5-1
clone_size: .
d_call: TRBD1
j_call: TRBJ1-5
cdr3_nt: TGCGCCAGCAGCTTGGCGACAGGGAGCAATCAGCCCCAGCATTTT
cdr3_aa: CASSLATGSNQPQHF

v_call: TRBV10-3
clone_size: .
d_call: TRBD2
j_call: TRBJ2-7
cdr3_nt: TGTGCCCTAACCCTTAGCGGGTACGAGCAGTACTTC
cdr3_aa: CALTLSGYEQYF

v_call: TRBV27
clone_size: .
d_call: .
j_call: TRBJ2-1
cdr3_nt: TGTGCCAGCAGTTATGAGGGTAGTCCCTACAATGAGCAGTTCTTC
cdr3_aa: CASSYEGSPYNEQFF

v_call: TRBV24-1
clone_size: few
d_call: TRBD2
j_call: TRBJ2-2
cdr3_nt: TGTGCCACCAGTGATCCTAGCGGGAGGGTCTCCGGGGAGCTGTTTTTT
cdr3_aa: CATSDPSGRVSGELFF